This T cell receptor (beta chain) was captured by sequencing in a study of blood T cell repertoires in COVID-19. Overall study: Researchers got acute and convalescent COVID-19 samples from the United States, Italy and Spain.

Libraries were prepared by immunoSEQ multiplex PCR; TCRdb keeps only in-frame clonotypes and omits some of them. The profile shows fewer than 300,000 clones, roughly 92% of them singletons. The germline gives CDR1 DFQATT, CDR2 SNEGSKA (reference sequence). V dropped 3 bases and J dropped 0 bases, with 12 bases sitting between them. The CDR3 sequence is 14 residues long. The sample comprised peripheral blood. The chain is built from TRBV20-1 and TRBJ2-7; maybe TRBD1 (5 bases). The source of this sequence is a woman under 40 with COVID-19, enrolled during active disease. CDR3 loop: CSASPGHDSYEQYF. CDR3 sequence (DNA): TGCAGTGCTAGTCCCGGACATGACTCCTACGAGCAGTACTTC.